This T cell receptor (beta chain) was identified in a study of tumor-infiltrating lymphocytes in primary liver carcinoma. Co-extraction of both nucleic acids (RNA and DNA) used about 18-34 mg of unsorted bulk tissue. With a constant-region primer, TCR beta cDNA was made from approximately 510 ng of total RNA. Slightly modified ARM-PCR, run as three nested multiplex PCR rounds, produced the TCR beta libraries. Both of the initial two PCR rounds ran for 10 cycles and employed TRBV1-TRBV30 forward primers alongside a C-beta reverse primer. From the multiplex PCR reads, TCRdb called clonotypes with MiXCR, one entry per CDR3 protein. This table holds 20,000 to 25,000 distinct CDR3 sequences, 80% found once. Germline V CDR1 and CDR2: MNHEY, SVGAGI. The CDR3 spans 13 residues. Concerning this clonotype: Mismatch with germline at one junction end may stem from a read error.

J is TRBJ2-1 and V is TRBV6-5; 7 nucleotides agree with TRBD2. Sequencing used liver tumor tissue from sampling region 2. Subset denoted: tumor region T2, inferior pole. The clonotype originates from a woman aged 25 to 39 with primary liver carcinoma and hepatitis B virus infection. Here the CDR3 reads CDSSYSGGDEQFF. CDR3 coding DNA: TGTGACAGCAGTTACTCGGGGGGAGATGAGCAGTTCTTC.